The clone carrying this T cell receptor (beta chain) showed up just a few times. Its antigen is undetermined. The J segment lost 3 bases and the V segment lost 4 bases, leaving 9 bases of the junction unmatched. This CDR3 region has 15 residues. Germline-derived CDR1 and CDR2 are SGHRS and YFSETQ. TCRdb re-called the 5' RACE reads with MiXCR, one entry per CDR3 protein. The sample comprises some 490,000 distinct CDR3 sequences, around a sixth of which are singletons, and 9% to 15% rests with the top ten. The sample belongs to a study of T-cell memory formation after mild COVID-19. Notes on the study in general: Largely, contracting CD4+ clones fell within CM and EM, and contracting CD8+ clones within EMRA.

The gene calls are TRBV5-1 and TRBJ2-5; TRBD1 agrees at 7 bases. The sample taken for sequencing was PBMCs or a T cell subset sorted from them (not recorded which). This clonotype was obtained from an adult woman who had mild COVID-19 (a few samples of this study predate the infection). Cell type and time point are not known. CDR3 nucleotides: TGCGCCAGCAGCCGTTCTTCGACAGGGAAAGAGACCCAGTACTTC. Translating gives CASSRSSTGKETQYF.